This T cell receptor beta chain emerged from a study of CD8 T cells in Susac syndrome. With random hexamers, reverse transcription was performed on roughly 0.45 to 1 ug of RNA. MiXCR was run by TCRdb on the immunoSEQ multiplex PCR reads, yielding one entry per CDR3 protein. The data show some 26,000 distinct CDR3 sequences, 85% to 95% seen once. This receptor was obtained from a human donor with Susac syndrome. The sequencing input was CD8+ T cells from PBMCs.

The CDR3, as DNA: TGTGCCAGCACCCCAGCGTGGTCTACTGAGGGTGAGCAGTTCTTC. Translated, it gives CASTPAWSTEGEQFF. The J gene is TRBJ2-1, the V gene TRBV4-2; the D gene is possibly TRBD2 (5 bases). The V end was cut by 7 bases, the J end by 9 bases, with 22 bases between. The CDR3 is 15 amino acids. The germline V gene encodes CDR1 LGHNA and CDR2 YNFKEQ.